The 25 T cell receptor beta chains reported below all come from one sample, sequenced in a study of T-cell reconstitution after alpha-beta-depleted transplantation in children. Unique molecular identifiers were incorporated during preparation of the TCRbeta library. TCRdb redid the calling of the PCR reads with MiXCR, one entry per CDR3 protein. The table has more than 500,000 distinct CDR3 sequences, over 10% seen once. Sample: PBMCs, mostly from graft donor cells, taken 180 days after TCRalphabeta/CD19-depleted stem cell transplant. Source of these receptors: a female patient aged 2-15 years who had a stem cell transplant for aplastic anemia, so the T cells may come from the graft donor.

A few counts support this clonotype. In DNA, the CDR3 is TGTGCCAGCAGCCCCGGGACAGGGCTACTTTACGAGCAGTACGTC. Translated: CASSPGTGLLYEQYV. V and J are TRBV5-5 and TRBJ2-7, with 9 bases aligning to TRBD1. CDR1 is SGHKS, CDR2 YYEKEE, per germline (reference sequence). Trimming removed 4 bases from V and 4 bases from J; junction bases left unmatched: 9. The CDR3 has 15 amino acids.

This clonotype turned up a few times. The chain combines TRBV27 with TRBJ2-7; 12 nucleotides match TRBD2. Losses at the gene ends were 5 bases for V and 4 bases for J; bases not matched to a gene: 6. Germline assignment: CDR1 MNHEY and CDR2 SMNVEV (reference sequence). The CDR3 sequence is 15 residues long. CDR3 residues: CASSGLAGGQYEQYF. Written as DNA, the CDR3 is TGTGCCAGCAGTGGCCTAGCGGGAGGGCAGTACGAGCAGTACTTC.

This clonotype was seen a few times. The J gene is TRBJ2-3, the V gene TRBV29-1; a weak D match, TRBD2 (5 bases). The germline CDR1 and CDR2 sequences are SQVTM and ANQGSEA. The CDR3 is made up of 14 amino acids. The V end was cut by 4 bases, the J end by 0 bases, with 11 bases between. CDR3 amino acids: CSVARGLSTDTQYF. DNA for the CDR3: TGCAGCGTTGCACGGGGTCTCAGCACAGATACGCAGTATTTT.

Many counts were recorded for this clonotype. CDR3 amino acids: CASSHSGWGSGELFF. The CDR3, as DNA: TGTGCCAGCAGCCACTCGGGATGGGGTAGCGGGGAGCTGTTTTTT. The chain is built from TRBV6-5 and TRBJ2-2; weak D call: TRBD2 (5 bases). There are 15 residues in the CDR3. Trimming stripped 6 bases from V and 7 bases from J, with 18 bases between. CDR1 MNHEY and CDR2 SVGAGI come from the germline V gene.

This clonotype was seen many times. The gene calls are TRBV12-3 or TRBV12-4 and TRBJ2-3; D unresolved. This CDR3 has 14 amino acids. The germline V and J ends were trimmed by 3 bases and 1 base, with 8 bases remaining between them. The CDR3: CASSLTPGTDTQYF. DNA of the CDR3: TGTGCCAGCAGTTTGACACCAGGCACAGATACGCAGTATTTT.

This chain joins TRBV7-2 and TRBJ1-1; D is uncertain. Trimming removed 2 bases at V and 0 bases at J, with 10 bases between. The CDR3 is 15 residues long. Germline loops: CDR1 SGHTA, CDR2 FQGNSA. CDR3 loop: CASSLKFLLNTEAFF. CDR3 DNA sequence: TGTGCCAGCAGCTTAAAATTCTTGCTGAACACTGAAGCTTTCTTT.

This clonotype showed up many times. The gene calls are TRBV2 and TRBJ1-5, with D possibly TRBD1 on 6 matching bases. V was cut by 7 bases and J by 8 bases, with 15 bases left in between. Germline V gene sequence: CDR1 SNHLY, CDR2 FYNNEI. This CDR3 is 13 amino acids long. CDR3 sequence: CASTDFRQEPQHF. The DNA of the CDR3 is TGTGCCAGCACTGACTTCCGACAGGAGCCCCAGCATTTT.

This clonotype was observed at least ten times. The chain recombines TRBV7-9 with TRBJ2-7, with 8 bases fitting TRBD2. Trimming cost V 3 bases and J 3 bases; bases outside gene matches: 1. The CDR3 loop spans 13 amino acids. Germline values: CDR1 SEHNR, CDR2 FQNEAQ (reference sequence). CDR3 sequence reads: CASSLTSDYEQYV. The CDR3 bases are TGTGCCAGCAGCTTGACTAGCGACTACGAGCAGTACGTC.

This clonotype appeared many times. The chain links TRBV5-1 to TRBJ1-1, with a weak D call TRBD1 (5 bases). CDR3 size: 14 residues. Trimming left V 6 bases short and J 1 base short, with 13 bases between. Per the germline V gene, CDR1 is SGHRS and CDR2 is YFSETQ. Here the CDR3 reads CASMSTATNTEAFF. The CDR3 nucleotides are TGCGCCAGCATGTCGACAGCTACGAACACTGAAGCTTTCTTT.

In DNA, the CDR3 is TGTGCCAGTAGTATGGAACAGCGATCCAACGGGGCCCACGAGCAGTACGTC. This sequence encodes CASSMEQRSNGAHEQYV. The chain employs TRBV19 and TRBJ2-7, with D perhaps assigned TRBD1 or TRBD2 (5 bases each). V was clipped by 3 bases and J by 5 bases, with 23 bases between them. Germline CDR1 and CDR2: LNHDA and SQIVND (reference sequence). The CDR3 is made up of 17 amino acids.

At least ten counts were recorded for this clonotype. The gene calls are TRBV5-5 and TRBJ2-5; the D is unclear. V lost 2 bases, J lost 2 bases, and 7 bases lay in between. Germline loops: CDR1 SGHKS, CDR2 YYEKEE (reference sequence). CDR3 length: 13 residues. Here the CDR3 DNA reads TGTGCCAGCAGCTTATACCCTCAAGAGACCCAGTACTTC. It encodes CASSLYPQETQYF.

This clonotype was counted only a few times. The V and J genes are TRBV20-1 and TRBJ1-2; 8 nucleotides agree with TRBD1. The CDR3 runs to 14 residues. CDR1 is DFQATT, CDR2 SNEGSKA, per germline (reference sequence). With 0 bases clipped from V and 6 bases from J, the junction kept 6 bases outside the gene matches. As DNA, the CDR3 is TGCAGTGCTAGAGAGACAGGGGCCCTCGATGGCTACACCTTC. It translates to CSARETGALDGYTF.

This clonotype was observed a few times. The rearrangement uses TRBV7-3 and TRBJ2-1; D is unclear. CDR1 SGHTA and CDR2 FQGTGA come from the germline V gene. V dropped 5 bases and J dropped 2 bases, with 19 bases sitting between them. The CDR3 contains 17 residues. CDR3 region: CASSPKETARPYNEQFF. The CDR3 DNA follows: TGTGCCAGCAGCCCGAAGGAGACGGCCCGACCCTACAATGAGCAGTTCTTC.

V and J are TRBV5-1 and TRBJ2-7; 7 bases are shared with TRBD2. V gave up 0 bases and J gave up 3 bases; unmatched junction bases: 15. Germline V gives CDR1 SGHRS, CDR2 YFSETQ. The CDR3 is made up of 18 amino acids. The CDR3 bases are TGCGCCAGCAGCTTGGCCTGGGGAGGGGCCGGGCGGAACTACGAGCAGTACTTC. Its translation is CASSLAWGGAGRNYEQYF.

The V call is TRBV7-3, the J call TRBJ2-3, with no clear D. Trimming pared 6 bases from V and 0 bases from J, leaving 22 bases between. The germline V gene has CDR1 SGHTA and CDR2 FQGTGA. This CDR3 contains 18 residues. The CDR3 region is CASSLGASLVDSTDTQYF. CDR3 nucleotide sequence: TGTGCCAGCAGTTTAGGAGCCTCTCTAGTGGATAGCACAGATACGCAGTATTTT.

This clonotype was counted once. This chain links TRBV6-2 or TRBV6-3 with TRBJ1-5, with a weak D call TRBD1 (6 bases). The ends were cut back, 8 bases at V and 6 bases at J, with 14 bases in the middle. Germline values: CDR1 MNHEY, CDR2 SVGEGT. The CDR3 spans 13 residues. CDR3 DNA: TGTGCCAGCTGTCGGGACAAAGGTCAGCCCCAGCATTTT. The encoded protein is CASCRDKGQPQHF.

This chain uses TRBV12-3 or TRBV12-4 with TRBJ1-2; D is undetermined. Trimming cost V 1 base and J 4 bases, with 16 bases left between them. The CDR3 totals 16 residues. The CDR3, as DNA: TGTGCCAGCAGTTTAGTGGGCAGCCACCTGAGCTATGGCTACACCTTC. Translation gives CASSLVGSHLSYGYTF.

The chain employs TRBV10-3 and TRBJ2-1; TRBD2 matches at 12 bases. Per germline, CDR1 ENHRY and CDR2 SYGVKD. The junction had 4 bases not matched to a gene; V was cut back by 5 bases and J by 8 bases. The CDR3 totals 14 residues. Here the CDR3 reads CAISILAGGDEQFF. As DNA, the CDR3 is TGTGCCATCAGTATACTAGCGGGAGGCGATGAGCAGTTCTTC.

The chain links TRBV4-2 to TRBJ1-5; 7 nucleotides match TRBD1. The germline CDR1 and CDR2 sequences are LGHNA and YNFKEQ. V shed 0 bases and J 5 bases; nucleotides not matched to a gene: 10. There are 17 residues in the CDR3. The CDR3 DNA reads as TGTGCCAGCAGCCAAGACCCTCGACAGGGTGGCCATCAGCCCCAGCATTTT. The encoded protein is CASSQDPRQGGHQPQHF.

The CDR3 loop reads CASSQDQFRGETQYF. The CDR3 DNA is TGCGCCAGCAGCCAAGATCAATTCCGGGGAGAGACCCAGTACTTC. J is TRBJ2-5 and V is TRBV4-3, with D perhaps matching TRBD2 (5 bases). Germline CDR1 reads LGHNA; CDR2 reads YSLEER. The germline V and J ends were trimmed by 0 bases and 4 bases, with 12 bases remaining between them. The CDR3 is made up of 15 amino acids.

This clonotype was detected only a few times. The chain has TRBV10-3 and TRBJ2-5, with D perhaps TRBD1 (5 bases). Trimming removed 4 bases at V and 2 bases at J, with 5 bases between. This CDR3 has 12 residues. Germline V gene sequence: CDR1 ENHRY, CDR2 SYGVKD. Here the CDR3 reads CAISGTQETQYF. In nucleotides, the CDR3 is TGTGCCATCAGTGGGACACAAGAGACCCAGTACTTC.

This chain uses TRBV20-1 with TRBJ2-7; 10 positions match TRBD2. This CDR3 has 15 amino acids. With 2 bases clipped from V and 6 bases from J, the junction kept 10 bases outside the gene matches. The V gene's germline CDR1 is DFQATT and CDR2 SNEGSKA (reference sequence). CDR3: CSARWSASGGTEQYF. The CDR3, as DNA: TGCAGTGCTAGATGGAGTGCTAGCGGGGGAACCGAGCAGTACTTC.

This sequence joins TRBV5-1 and TRBJ2-3; TRBD1 aligns across 7 bases. Germline V gives CDR1 SGHRS, CDR2 YFSETQ. J gave up 5 bases and V 0 bases, and 6 bases lay outside the gene matches. CDR3 length: 15 residues. CDR3 bases: TGCGCCAGCAGCTTGGAGACAGGGTCAGGAGATACGCAGTATTTT. Translating it yields CASSLETGSGDTQYF.

This clonotype showed up just a few times. The rearrangement links TRBV12-3 or TRBV12-4 to TRBJ2-7, with a weak D call TRBD2 (6 bases). Trimming left V 3 bases short and J 6 bases short, with 9 bases between. The CDR3 runs to 12 residues. This chain's CDR3 is CASSLGGPEQYV. The CDR3 DNA sequence: TGTGCCAGCAGTTTGGGGGGACCCGAGCAGTACGTC.

This clonotype turned up a few times. This chain uses TRBV12-3 or TRBV12-4 with TRBJ1-2, with D unresolved. This CDR3 comprises 12 residues. V was trimmed by 3 bases and J by 4 bases, leaving 6 bases between them. CDR3 region: CASSFSGYGYTF. Here the CDR3 DNA reads TGTGCCAGCAGTTTTTCTGGCTATGGCTACACCTTC.